This T cell receptor (beta chain) was documented in a study of CD8 T cells in Susac syndrome. Overall study results and limits: Acknowledgment was made by the study that its TCR sequencing and HLA analysis involved a relatively small number of individuals.

CDR1 and CDR2 from the germline V gene are MGHRA and YSYEKL. V was trimmed by 4 bases and J by 7 bases, leaving 17 bases between them. This CDR3 is built from 16 residues. CD8+ and CD4+ T cells taken from blood had their TCR beta sequenced. A quantity of roughly 0.5 to 1 ug RNA underwent reverse transcription using random hexamers. TCRdb passed the immunoSEQ multiplex PCR reads through MiXCR, listing each CDR3 protein once. The table records about 430,000 distinct CDR3 sequences, around 85% of them present only once. Turning to this clonotype: As yet, its antigen is unknown.

The chain uses TRBV4-1 and TRBJ1-6; a possible D gene is TRBD1 (6 bases). This receptor was identified in a human donor with multiple sclerosis. Material for sequencing was CD8+ T cells from PBMCs. CDR3 protein: CASSLDPQGGNSPLHF. The CDR3, as DNA: TGCGCCAGCAGCCTAGACCCACAGGGTGGAAATTCACCCCTCCACTTT.